The T cell receptor (beta chain) described here comes from a study of T cell responses to AZD1222 COVID-19 vaccine. With respect to this clone: Its specificity is unknown.

Study-wide results and caveats: Vaccination with two AZD1222 doses was followed by a rise in Spike-specific TCR breadth and depth. Only after the peak T cell response were repertoires sampled. Spike-wide coverage was observed for vaccine-associated CD4 TCRs, with dominant responses at 160-218 and 743-854.

TCRdb's copy holds only in-frame clones and misses some; the assay was immunoSEQ multiplex PCR. The sample carries 160,000 or so clones, 90% recorded once. There are 12 residues in the CDR3. V dropped 6 bases and J dropped 4 bases, with 8 bases sitting between them. CDR1 and CDR2 (germline): SNHLY, FYNNEI. This specimen was peripheral blood, taken 28 days after the second AZD1222 dose. The clonotype originates from an adult who received the AZD1222 COVID-19 vaccine. The V and J genes are TRBV2 and TRBJ2-3; D is possibly TRBD1 (5 bases). The CDR3 DNA reads TGTGCCAGCAGGGTAGGGGCAGATACGCAGTATTTT. It is translated as CASRVGADTQYF.